One and the same sample provided the 22 T cell receptor beta chains below, sequenced in a study of control samples from healthy donors and cancer patients. Sequenced by immunoSEQ multiplex PCR; TCRdb stores in-frame clones only, minus some. This repertoire shows some 150,000 clones, about 93% found once; its top ten account for 2.4%. The sample comprised blood. The receptors stem from a man in his fifties in good health.

This sequence joins TRBV7-9 and TRBJ2-1, with 13 bases identical to TRBD2. Germline CDR1 and CDR2: SEHNR and FQNEAQ (reference sequence). The trim removed 5 bases at V and 6 bases at J, leaving 4 bases unmatched. The CDR3 is 15 amino acids. This CDR3 reads CASSPGTSGINEQFF. Here the CDR3 DNA reads TGTGCCAGCAGCCCTGGGACTAGCGGGATCAATGAGCAGTTCTTC.

The chain is built from TRBV5-4 and TRBJ2-3; D is ambiguous. The CDR3 totals 15 residues. Trimming removed 1 base from V and 2 bases from J, with 11 bases in between. Germline CDR1 and CDR2: SGHNT and YYREEE (reference sequence). Here the CDR3 DNA reads TGTGCCAGCAGCTTGCGGGCGGAAGCCACAGATACGCAGTATTTT. Protein sequence: CASSLRAEATDTQYF.

The chain uses TRBV20-1 and TRBJ2-1; 10 bases fit TRBD2. The germline CDR1 and CDR2 sequences are DFQATT and SNEGSKA (reference sequence). Losses at the gene ends were 3 bases for V and 2 bases for J; bases not matched to a gene: 7. There are 16 residues in the CDR3. As DNA, the CDR3 is TGCAGTGCTAGTCGCCCTAGCGGGGGAACCTACAATGAGCAGTTCTTC. It specifies CSASRPSGGTYNEQFF.

The chain couples TRBV27 to TRBJ1-6; D unclear. The germline V gene has CDR1 MNHEY and CDR2 SMNVEV (reference sequence). V was shortened by 2 bases and J by 3 bases, with 8 bases between the two germline ends. The CDR3 contains 15 residues. DNA of the CDR3: TGTGCCAGCAGTTTAGAGGGATACTATAATTCACCCCTCCACTTT. This encodes CASSLEGYYNSPLHF.

This clone was counted only a few times. The chain has TRBV19 and TRBJ1-5; TRBD1 aligns across 9 bases. From germline, CDR1 is LNHDA and CDR2 SQIVND (reference sequence). The J segment lost 4 bases and the V segment lost 6 bases, leaving 7 bases of the junction unmatched. There are 15 residues in the CDR3. The DNA of the CDR3 is TGTGCCAGTAGGGATACTGACAGGGGGAATCAGCCCCAGCATTTT. The encoded protein is CASRDTDRGNQPQHF.

The V call is TRBV5-4, the J call TRBJ2-3, with TRBD2 identical over 9 bases. Germline assignment: CDR1 SGHNT and CDR2 YYREEE (reference sequence). With 4 bases clipped from V and 3 bases from J, the junction kept 6 bases outside the gene matches. This CDR3 contains 15 residues. CDR3: CASSTQREATDTQYF. The CDR3 DNA reads as TGTGCCAGCAGCACCCAGCGGGAGGCGACAGATACGCAGTATTTT.

This clone came up a few times. The gene calls are TRBV27 and TRBJ2-5; the match to TRBD1 covers 8 bases. This CDR3 is built from 15 residues. V dropped 3 bases and J dropped 4; count of bases not matched to a gene: 7. Germline values: CDR1 MNHEY, CDR2 SMNVEV (reference sequence). In DNA, the CDR3 is TGTGCCAGCAGTTTCCGGACAGGGTATTCAGAGACCCAGTACTTC. Residues: CASSFRTGYSETQYF.

This chain uses TRBV29-1 with TRBJ1-2; 7 bases are a match to TRBD1. Germline lookup yields CDR1 SQVTM and CDR2 ANQGSEA. Losses at the gene ends were 3 bases for V and 6 bases for J; bases not matched to a gene: 4. This CDR3 has 12 amino acids. The CDR3 region has the DNA TGCAGCGTTGATGGGACAGTTCATGGCTACACCTTC. As protein: CSVDGTVHGYTF.

The rearrangement joins TRBV6-1 to TRBJ1-4, with D unresolved. V was cut by 1 base and J by 8 bases, with 14 bases left in between. CDR1 is MNHNS and CDR2 is SASEGT in the germline V gene. The CDR3 has 15 residues. For the CDR3, the DNA is TGTGCCAGCAGTGAAGTCGGCATTGGGCCGGAAAAACTGTTTTTT. Amino acids: CASSEVGIGPEKLFF.

A single count supports this clone. The rearrangement joins TRBV28 to TRBJ2-5; the match to TRBD1 covers 9 bases. CDR1 and CDR2 (germline): MDHEN, SYDVKM. The CDR3 length is 15 residues. Trimming removed 6 bases from V and 5 bases from J; junction bases left unmatched: 10. The CDR3 here is CASSSPGQGIETQYF. The DNA for the CDR3 is TGTGCCAGCAGCTCTCCCGGACAGGGGATTGAGACCCAGTACTTC.

The V and J genes are TRBV9 and TRBJ2-6; no reliable D call. Germline CDR1 reads SGDLS; CDR2 reads YYNGEE. V lost 4 bases, J lost 0 bases, and 8 bases lay in between. The CDR3 consists of 15 residues. The CDR3 protein is CASSLEGSGANVLTF. CDR3 nucleotides: TGTGCCAGCAGCCTTGAAGGCTCTGGGGCCAACGTCCTGACTTTC.

The chain uses TRBV28 and TRBJ2-7; 15 bases line up with TRBD2. Germline V lookup: CDR1 MDHEN, CDR2 SYDVKM. The CDR3 sequence is 17 residues long. The ends lost 7 bases at V and 4 bases at J; junction bases unmatched: 11. The chain's CDR3 is CASTRSGLAGGGYEQYF. CDR3 coding DNA: TGTGCCAGCACCCGGTCGGGACTAGCGGGAGGAGGTTACGAGCAGTACTTC.

The DNA for the CDR3 is TGTGCCACCAGTGATTTCGATGAGCAGTTCTTC. This gives the protein CATSDFDEQFF. The V gene is TRBV24-1, the J gene TRBJ2-1; D is ambiguous. There are 11 residues in the CDR3. CDR1 and CDR2 (germline): KGHDR, SFDVKD. Between the trimmed V and J ends, which lost 1 base and 8 bases, there was a span of 2 bases.

The chain uses TRBV21-1 and TRBJ1-1; the tabulated D call, TRBD1, remains unverified against the DNA. TRBV21-1 is a pseudogene. The CDR3 sequence is 18 residues long. For the CDR3, the DNA is TGTGCCAGCAGCAAATTCGTAACAGGGCTCCCCCTGAACACTGAAGCTTTCTTT. It codes for CASSKFVTGLPLNTEAFF.

The chain has TRBV6-2 or TRBV6-3 and TRBJ2-1; 8 bases align to TRBD2. Germline V gene lookup returns CDR1 MNHEY and CDR2 SVGEGT. This CDR3 has 17 residues. With 2 bases clipped from V and 3 bases from J, the junction kept 9 bases outside the gene matches. The CDR3: CASSYGAAGVIYNEQFF. DNA for the CDR3: TGTGCCAGCAGTTACGGGGCAGCGGGAGTTATCTACAATGAGCAGTTCTTC.

V and J are TRBV5-1 and TRBJ1-6; 7 bases agree with TRBD1. The V gene end was trimmed by 0 bases and the J gene end by 7 bases; junction bases not matched to a gene: 4. This CDR3 is built from 15 residues. Germline V gene lookup returns CDR1 SGHRS and CDR2 YFSETQ. CDR3 residues: CASSLERQGNSPLHF. CDR3 nucleotide sequence: TGCGCCAGCAGCTTGGAAAGACAGGGAAATTCACCCCTCCACTTT.

The chain is built from TRBV4-1 and TRBJ2-1; no definite D call. CDR1 MGHRA and CDR2 YSYEKL come from the germline V gene. The CDR3 is 12 residues long. The V end was cut by 0 bases, the J end by 15 bases, with 12 bases between. The CDR3 is CASSQEVSRRFF. DNA for the CDR3: TGCGCCAGCAGCCAAGAGGTTTCCCGACGGTTCTTC.

The chain combines TRBV28 with TRBJ1-1; no definite D call. This CDR3 has 13 amino acids. Trimming shortened V by 2 bases and J by 1 base, and 5 bases separated the two germline ends. CDR1 and CDR2 from the germline V gene are MDHEN and SYDVKM. The chain's CDR3 is CASSLQQNTEAFF. The CDR3 nucleotides read TGTGCCAGCAGTTTACAACAGAACACTGAAGCTTTCTTT.

This CDR3 reads CASSPSSGISGNTIYF. CDR3 in DNA: TGTGCCAGCTCACCATCGTCAGGGATCTCTGGAAACACCATATATTTT. The chain links TRBV18 to TRBJ1-3; D perhaps matches TRBD1 (5 bases). V lost 2 bases, J lost 0 bases, and 11 bases lay in between. The CDR3 contains 16 residues. Germline V gene data show CDR1 as KGHSH and CDR2 as LQKENI. The full variable domain, completed using reference TRBV18 and TRBJ1-3, is NAGVMQNPRHLVRRRGQEARLRCSPMKGHSHVYWYRQLPEEGLKFMVYLQKENIIDESGMPKERFSAEFPKEGPSILRIQQVVRGDSAAYFCASSPSSGISGNTIYFGEGSWLTVV.

J is TRBJ1-1 and V is TRBV7-5. TRBV7-5 is an annotated pseudogene. The CDR3 runs 18 residues. CDR3 DNA sequence: TGTGCCAGAAGCTTAGATTGGGAGGGGGACCCCAGGGACACTGAAGCTTTCTTT. This sequence encodes CARSLDWEGDPRDTEAFF.

The CDR3 is CASSERHHTDTQYF. The DNA for the CDR3 is TGTGCCAGCAGTGAGCGGCATCACACAGATACGCAGTATTTT. The J gene is TRBJ2-3, the V gene TRBV25-1, with D unclear. V was shortened by 3 bases and J by 2 bases, with 9 bases between the two germline ends. Germline CDR1 reads MGHDK; CDR2 reads SYGVNS. The CDR3 has 14 amino acids.

This sequence joins TRBV28 and TRBJ2-7, with 7 nucleotides matching TRBD1. The CDR3 has 14 residues. Germline V CDR1 and CDR2: MDHEN, SYDVKM. V lost 5 bases to trimming and J lost 1 base; unmatched junction nucleotides: 5. CDR3 in amino acids: CASSRQGRSYEQYF. The CDR3 DNA follows: TGTGCCAGCAGTCGACAGGGTCGGTCCTACGAGCAGTACTTC.